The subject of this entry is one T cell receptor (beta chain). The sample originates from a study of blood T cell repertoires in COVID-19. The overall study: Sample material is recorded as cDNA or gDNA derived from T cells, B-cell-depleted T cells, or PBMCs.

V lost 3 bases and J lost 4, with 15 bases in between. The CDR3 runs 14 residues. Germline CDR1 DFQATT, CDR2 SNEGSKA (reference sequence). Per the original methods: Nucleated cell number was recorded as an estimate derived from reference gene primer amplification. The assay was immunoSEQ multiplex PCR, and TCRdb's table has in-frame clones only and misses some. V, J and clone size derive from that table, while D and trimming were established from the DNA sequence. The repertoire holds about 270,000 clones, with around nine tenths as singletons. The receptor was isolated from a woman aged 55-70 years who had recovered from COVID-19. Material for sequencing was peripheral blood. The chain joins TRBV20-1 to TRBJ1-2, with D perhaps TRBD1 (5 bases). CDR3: CSASRGGLTYGYTF. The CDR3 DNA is TGCAGTGCTAGTCGGGGGGGACTCACCTATGGCTACACCTTC.